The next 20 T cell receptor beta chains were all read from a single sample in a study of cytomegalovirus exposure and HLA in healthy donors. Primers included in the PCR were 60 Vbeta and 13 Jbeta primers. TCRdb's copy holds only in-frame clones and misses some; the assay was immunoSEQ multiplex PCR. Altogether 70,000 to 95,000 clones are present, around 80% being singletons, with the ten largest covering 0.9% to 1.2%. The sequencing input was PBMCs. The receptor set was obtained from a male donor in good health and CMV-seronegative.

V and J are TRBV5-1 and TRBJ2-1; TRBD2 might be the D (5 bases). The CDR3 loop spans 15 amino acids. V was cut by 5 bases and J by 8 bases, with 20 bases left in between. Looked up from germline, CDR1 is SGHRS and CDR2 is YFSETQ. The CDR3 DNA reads TGCGCCAGCAGTCTTTTGGCGGGTGATGGGCATGAGCAGTTCTTC. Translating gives CASSLLAGDGHEQFF.

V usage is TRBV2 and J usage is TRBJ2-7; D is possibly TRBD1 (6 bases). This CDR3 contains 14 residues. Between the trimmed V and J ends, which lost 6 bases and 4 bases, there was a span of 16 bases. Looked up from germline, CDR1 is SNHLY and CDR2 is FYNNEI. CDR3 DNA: TGTGCCAGCAGCCCCTTCGGACAGCCTTACGAGCAGTACTTC. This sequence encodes CASSPFGQPYEQYF.

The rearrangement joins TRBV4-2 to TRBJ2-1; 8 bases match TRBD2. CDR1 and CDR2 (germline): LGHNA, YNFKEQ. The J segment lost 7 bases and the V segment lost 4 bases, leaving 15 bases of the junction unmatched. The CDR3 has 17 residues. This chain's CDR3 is CASSPQGGAGGKNEQFF. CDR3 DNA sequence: TGTGCCAGCAGCCCCCAGGGAGGGGCGGGGGGCAAGAATGAGCAGTTCTTC.

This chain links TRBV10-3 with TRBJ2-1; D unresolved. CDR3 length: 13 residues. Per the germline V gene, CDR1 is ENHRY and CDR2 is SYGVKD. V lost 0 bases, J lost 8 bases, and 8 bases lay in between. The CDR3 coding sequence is TGTGCCATCAGTGAGTCGAGGCTCGATGAGCAGTTCTTC. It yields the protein CAISESRLDEQFF.

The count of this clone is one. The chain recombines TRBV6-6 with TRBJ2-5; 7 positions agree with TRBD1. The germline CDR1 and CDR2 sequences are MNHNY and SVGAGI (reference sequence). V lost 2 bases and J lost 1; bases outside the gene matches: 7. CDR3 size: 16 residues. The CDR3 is CASSYGTAYSQETQYF. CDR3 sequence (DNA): TGTGCCAGCAGTTACGGGACAGCATATAGCCAAGAGACCCAGTACTTC.

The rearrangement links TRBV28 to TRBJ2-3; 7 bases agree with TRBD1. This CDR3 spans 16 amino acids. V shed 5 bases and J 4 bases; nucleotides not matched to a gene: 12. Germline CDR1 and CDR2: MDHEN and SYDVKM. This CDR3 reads CASSLTGEDRADTQYF. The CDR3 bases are TGTGCCAGCAGTCTCACCGGGGAAGACAGGGCAGATACGCAGTATTTT.

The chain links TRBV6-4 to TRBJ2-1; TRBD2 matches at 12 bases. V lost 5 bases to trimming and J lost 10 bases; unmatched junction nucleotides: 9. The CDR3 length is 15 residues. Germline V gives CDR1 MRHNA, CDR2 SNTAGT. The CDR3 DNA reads TGTGCCAGCAGTCCGGGACTAGCGGGTATAGGGGAGCAGTTCTTC. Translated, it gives CASSPGLAGIGEQFF.

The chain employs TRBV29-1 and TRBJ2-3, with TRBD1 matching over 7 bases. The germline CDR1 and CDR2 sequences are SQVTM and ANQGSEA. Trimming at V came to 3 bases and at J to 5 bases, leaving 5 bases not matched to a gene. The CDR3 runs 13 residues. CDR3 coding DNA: TGCAGCGTTGAGGGACAGTCCGGAGATACGCAGTATTTT. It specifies CSVEGQSGDTQYF.

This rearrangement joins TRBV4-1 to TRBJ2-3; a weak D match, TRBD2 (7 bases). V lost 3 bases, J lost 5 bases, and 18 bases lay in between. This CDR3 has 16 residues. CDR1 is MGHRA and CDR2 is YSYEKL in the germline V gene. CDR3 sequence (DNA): TGCGCCAGCAGCCAGGAAATAGCGGGCAGGGGAGATACGCAGTATTTT. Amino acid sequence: CASSQEIAGRGDTQYF.

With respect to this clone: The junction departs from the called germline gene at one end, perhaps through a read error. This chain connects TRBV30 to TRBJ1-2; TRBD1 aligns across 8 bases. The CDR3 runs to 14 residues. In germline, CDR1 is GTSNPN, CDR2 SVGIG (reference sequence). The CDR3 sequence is CAWTSRGRVYGYPF. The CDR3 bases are TGTGCCTGGACGAGCAGGGGGCGCGTCTATGGCTACCCCTTC.

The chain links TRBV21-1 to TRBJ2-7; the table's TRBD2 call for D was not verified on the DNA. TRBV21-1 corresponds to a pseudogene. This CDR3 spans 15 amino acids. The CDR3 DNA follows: TGTGCCAGCAGCAAATCTTACCTAATCTCCTACGAGCAGTACTTC. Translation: CASSKSYLISYEQYF.

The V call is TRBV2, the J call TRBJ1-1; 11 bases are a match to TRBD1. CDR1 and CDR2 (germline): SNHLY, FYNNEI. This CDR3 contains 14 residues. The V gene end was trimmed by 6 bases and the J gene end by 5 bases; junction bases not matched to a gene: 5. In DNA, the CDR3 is TGTGCCAGCAGCAGTGGGACAGGGGGTACTGAAGCTTTCTTT. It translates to CASSSGTGGTEAFF.

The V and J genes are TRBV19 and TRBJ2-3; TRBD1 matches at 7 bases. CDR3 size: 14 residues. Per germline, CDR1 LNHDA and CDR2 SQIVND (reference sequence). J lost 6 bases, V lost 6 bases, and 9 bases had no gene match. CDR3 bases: TGTGCCAGTAGACCGACAGGGCCTGTTGATACGCAGTATTTT. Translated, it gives CASRPTGPVDTQYF.

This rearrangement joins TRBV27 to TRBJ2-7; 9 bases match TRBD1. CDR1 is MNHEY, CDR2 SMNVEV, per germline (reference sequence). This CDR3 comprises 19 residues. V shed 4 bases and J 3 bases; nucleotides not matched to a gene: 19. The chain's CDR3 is CASSSPTGGGRSRGYEQYF. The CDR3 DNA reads TGTGCCAGCAGTTCCCCCACAGGGGGCGGACGGTCCAGAGGCTACGAGCAGTACTTC.

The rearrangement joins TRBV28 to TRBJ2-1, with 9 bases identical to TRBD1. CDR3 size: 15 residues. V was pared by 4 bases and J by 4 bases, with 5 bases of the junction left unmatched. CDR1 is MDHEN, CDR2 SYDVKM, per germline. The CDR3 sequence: CASSSSGQGYNEQFF. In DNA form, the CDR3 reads TGTGCCAGCAGTTCGTCGGGACAGGGATACAATGAGCAGTTCTTC.

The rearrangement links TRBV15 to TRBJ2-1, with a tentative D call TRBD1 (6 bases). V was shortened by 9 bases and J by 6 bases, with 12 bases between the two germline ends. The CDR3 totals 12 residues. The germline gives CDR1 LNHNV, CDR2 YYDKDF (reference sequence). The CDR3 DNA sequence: TGTGCCACGGGGGCTATGCTCAATGAGCAGTTCTTC. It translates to CATGAMLNEQFF.

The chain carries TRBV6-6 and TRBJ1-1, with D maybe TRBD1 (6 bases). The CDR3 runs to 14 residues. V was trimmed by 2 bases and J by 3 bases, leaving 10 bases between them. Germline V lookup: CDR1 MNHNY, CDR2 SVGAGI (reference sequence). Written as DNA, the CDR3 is TGTGCCAGCAGTTACCCCTCAGGGGACACTGAAGCTTTCTTT. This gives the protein CASSYPSGDTEAFF.

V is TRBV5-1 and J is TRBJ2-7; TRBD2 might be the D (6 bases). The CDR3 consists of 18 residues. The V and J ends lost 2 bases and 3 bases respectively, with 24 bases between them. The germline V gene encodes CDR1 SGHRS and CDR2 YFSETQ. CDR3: CASSLRSVTREWDYEQYF. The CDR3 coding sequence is TGCGCCAGCAGCTTAAGGTCCGTGACTAGAGAATGGGACTACGAGCAGTACTTC.

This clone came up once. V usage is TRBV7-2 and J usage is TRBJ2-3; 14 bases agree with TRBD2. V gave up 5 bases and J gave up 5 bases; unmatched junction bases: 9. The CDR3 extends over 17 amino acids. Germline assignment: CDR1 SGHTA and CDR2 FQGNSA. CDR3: CASSLGTSGGAVDTQYF. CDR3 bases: TGTGCCAGCAGCCTCGGGACTAGCGGGGGAGCGGTAGATACGCAGTATTTT.

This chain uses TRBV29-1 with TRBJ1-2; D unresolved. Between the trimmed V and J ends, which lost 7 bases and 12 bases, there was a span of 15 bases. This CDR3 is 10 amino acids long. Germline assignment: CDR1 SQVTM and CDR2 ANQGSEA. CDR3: CSGGDSGDTF. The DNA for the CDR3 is TGCAGCGGCGGGGATTCAGGAGACACCTTC.